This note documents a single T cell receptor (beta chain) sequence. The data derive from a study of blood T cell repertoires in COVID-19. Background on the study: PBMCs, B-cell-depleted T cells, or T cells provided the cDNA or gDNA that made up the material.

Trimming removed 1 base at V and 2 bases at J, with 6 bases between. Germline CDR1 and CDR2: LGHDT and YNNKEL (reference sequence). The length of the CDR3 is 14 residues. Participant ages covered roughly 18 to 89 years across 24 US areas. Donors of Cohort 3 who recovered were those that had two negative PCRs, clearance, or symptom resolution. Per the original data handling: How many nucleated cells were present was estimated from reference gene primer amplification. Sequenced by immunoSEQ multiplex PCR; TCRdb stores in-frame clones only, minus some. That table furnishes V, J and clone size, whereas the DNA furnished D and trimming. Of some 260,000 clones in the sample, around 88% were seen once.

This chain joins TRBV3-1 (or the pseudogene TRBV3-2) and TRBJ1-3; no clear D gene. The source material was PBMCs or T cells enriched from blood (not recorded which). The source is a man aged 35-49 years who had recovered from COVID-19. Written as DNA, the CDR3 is TGTGCCAGCAGCCAAGGGAGGACTGGAAACACCATATATTTT. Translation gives CASSQGRTGNTIYF.